The rows below give T cell receptor beta chains drawn from one sample of a study of blood T cell repertoires in COVID-19. Sequenced by immunoSEQ multiplex PCR; TCRdb stores in-frame clones only, minus some. The table shows 200,000 to 300,000 clones, with 70% to 85% occurring only once. Source material: peripheral blood. These receptors were obtained from a man aged 40-55 years who had recovered from COVID-19. Both conserved end residues are trimmed from each CDR3.

v_call: TRBV7-2; j_call: TRBJ2-7; cdr3_aa: ASSLRVLAGMGEQY
v_call: TRBV7-6; j_call: TRBJ2-2; cdr3_aa: ASSVAGANTGELF
v_call: TRBV11-3; j_call: TRBJ2-4; cdr3_aa: ATKRGGDKNIQY
v_call: TRBV12-3/TRBV12-4; j_call: TRBJ2-3; cdr3_aa: ASKTGSTDTQY
v_call: TRBV15; j_call: TRBJ2-2; cdr3_aa: ATSRFSGRNTGELF
v_call: TRBV18; j_call: TRBJ2-1; cdr3_aa: ASSPRSGTGYNEQF
v_call: TRBV4-3; j_call: TRBJ2-7; cdr3_aa: ASSQDVGGGAYEQY
v_call: TRBV5-1; j_call: TRBJ2-7; cdr3_aa: ASSQGSSYEQY
v_call: TRBV29-1; j_call: TRBJ2-7; cdr3_aa: SVEVDNYEQY
v_call: TRBV19; j_call: TRBJ1-1; cdr3_aa: ASSRQGRAF
v_call: TRBV6-1; j_call: TRBJ1-6; cdr3_aa: ASSEGGSVNSPLH
v_call: TRBV7-9; j_call: TRBJ2-5; cdr3_aa: ASSLGGTSGVQETQY
v_call: TRBV30; j_call: TRBJ2-2; cdr3_aa: AWSVRLLEAGELF
v_call: TRBV11-2; j_call: TRBJ2-3; cdr3_aa: ASNKRGINTDTQY
v_call: TRBV7-2; j_call: TRBJ2-5; cdr3_aa: ASGAGVGETQY
v_call: TRBV19; j_call: TRBJ1-4; cdr3_aa: ASSIARRTNEKLF
v_call: TRBV25-1; j_call: TRBJ1-2; cdr3_aa: ASSATGYYGYT
v_call: TRBV5-4; j_call: TRBJ2-1; cdr3_aa: ASSLLAGVMSNEQF
v_call: TRBV5-1; j_call: TRBJ2-5; cdr3_aa: ASSKGQGQETQY
v_call: TRBV5-4; j_call: TRBJ2-5; cdr3_aa: ASSGTSGGKETQY
v_call: TRBV11-3; j_call: TRBJ2-7; cdr3_aa: ASSLGSHPSYEQY
v_call: TRBV6-1; j_call: TRBJ1-5; cdr3_aa: ASSEEGGGYQPQH
v_call: TRBV12-5; j_call: TRBJ2-7; cdr3_aa: ASGLVGSSLAAGAEQY
v_call: TRBV19; j_call: TRBJ2-3; cdr3_aa: ASSVLASLADTQY